This TCR beta chain originates from a study of blood T cell repertoires in COVID-19. Sequencing was performed with immunoSEQ multiplex PCR; in TCRdb, only in-frame clones are kept and a portion is missing. The table includes about 300,000 clones, around 85% detected once. In Seattle, patients joined the study during active infection and were tracked longitudinally. This clone is a singleton in its sample. The sequence came from a human donor with COVID-19, enrolled during active disease. The donor label of this sample is uncertain. The sample comprised peripheral blood.

CDR3 loop: CASSLNNLAGAGGVEQYF. The CDR3 DNA follows: TGTGCCAGCAGCTTAAATAACCTAGCGGGAGCCGGGGGAGTCGAGCAGTACTTC. The J gene is TRBJ2-7, the V gene TRBV7-2; the match to TRBD2 covers 10 bases. Per the germline V gene, CDR1 is SGHTA and CDR2 is FQGNSA. The V gene end was trimmed by 2 bases and the J gene end by 6 bases; junction bases not matched to a gene: 16. The CDR3 has 18 residues.